The 2 T cell receptor beta chains in this list originate from one sample, sequenced in a study of blood T cell repertoires in COVID-19. The protocol was immunoSEQ multiplex PCR, while the TCRdb copy is restricted to in-frame clones and leaves out a portion. The repertoire holds roughly 58,000 clones, with approximately 70% as singletons. The sequenced sample was PBMCs or T cells enriched from blood (not recorded which). The receptors come from a woman aged 55-69 years who had been exposed to COVID-19.

The rearrangement links TRBV7-8 to TRBJ1-2; a weak D match, TRBD1 (6 bases). Trimming took off 4 bases at V and 0 bases at J, with 12 bases between the two ends. Germline CDR1 SGHVS, CDR2 FQNEAQ. The CDR3 length is 15 residues. The CDR3 loop reads CASSSTGNPNYGYTF. In nucleotides, the CDR3 is TGTGCCAGCAGCTCGACAGGAAACCCTAACTATGGCTACACCTTC.

This clone was detected only once. J is TRBJ2-1 and V is TRBV10-3; TRBD2 might be the D (6 bases). Trimming shortened V by 4 bases and J by 11 bases, and 21 bases separated the two germline ends. Germline V gene data show CDR1 as ENHRY and CDR2 as SYGVKD. The CDR3 loop spans 15 amino acids. CDR3 coding DNA: TGTGCCATCAGTGCGGGGAACGGAGCGGGTCGTAAGCAGTTCTTC. Amino acids: CAISAGNGAGRKQFF.